The 3 T cell receptor beta chains below come from one sample, sequenced in a study of CD8+ T cells in alopecia areata. The treatment denotes: oral pan-JAK inhibitor, 5-10 mg twice daily. It was cDNA, reverse transcribed from extracted RNA, that served as the sequencing template. Using immunoSEQ multiplex PCR, the repertoire was profiled, and TCRdb retains in-frame clones only, with some absent. The table has about 220,000 clones, 50% to 70% seen once. The input for sequencing was CD4+ T cells sorted from blood, taken at week 4, from a patient treated with tofacitinib. These receptors all come from a human donor with alopecia areata.

The rearrangement joins TRBV5-6 to TRBJ1-1, with D unresolved. Germline V lookup: CDR1 SGHDT, CDR2 YYEEEE. Trimming removed 2 bases from V and 3 bases from J, with 8 bases in between. CDR3 size: 13 residues. CDR3 in amino acids: CASSFGGYTEAFF. In DNA form, the CDR3 reads TGTGCCAGCAGCTTTGGAGGGTACACTGAAGCTTTCTTT.

About this clone itself: A much larger clone lies one base from this, so it may be a read error. The chain employs TRBV18 and TRBJ1-1, with TRBD1 identical over 8 bases. The CDR3 has 15 amino acids. The junction had 6 bases not matched to a gene; V was cut back by 3 bases and J by 3 bases. Germline CDR1 reads KGHSH; CDR2 reads LQKENI. The CDR3 loop is CASSPRTGSDTEAFF. CDR3 sequence (DNA): TGTGCCAGCTCACCTAGGACAGGGTCGGACACTGAAGCTTTCTTT.

The chain joins TRBV2 to TRBJ2-1, with D perhaps TRBD1 (6 bases). Trimming removed 7 bases at V and 1 base at J, with 11 bases between. This CDR3 has 14 residues. Germline CDR1 reads SNHLY; CDR2 reads FYNNEI. The CDR3 sequence: CASTPGVSYNEQFF. CDR3 sequence (DNA): TGTGCCAGCACCCCAGGGGTATCCTACAATGAGCAGTTCTTC.